The 13 T cell receptor beta chains below were found in one sample sequenced in a study of identical twins. TCRdb re-called the 5' RACE reads through MiXCR, storing one row per CDR3 protein. The data hold about 530,000 distinct CDR3 sequences, with approximately 20% observed a single time. These data were also filed under a second study, of yellow fever vaccine responses in identical twins.

The source material was CD4+ T cells sorted from blood. Every receptor here comes from a woman under 30 in good health.

The chain employs TRBV21-1 and TRBJ2-7; whether TRBD2, the table's D call, matches the DNA was not checked. TRBV21-1 constitutes a pseudogene. This CDR3 region has 19 residues. DNA of the CDR3: TGTGCCAGCAGCAAAGGGGAGGGAGGACAGCCTAGTCTCTATTACGAGCAGTACGTC. This sequence encodes CASSKGEGGQPSLYYEQYV.

Only a few counts were recorded for this clonotype. This sequence joins TRBV5-4 and TRBJ2-2, with D hard to call. V shed 0 bases and J shed 4 bases, with 10 bases lying between them. This CDR3 comprises 15 residues. From germline, CDR1 is SGHNT and CDR2 YYREEE (reference sequence). The CDR3 DNA is TGTGCCAGCAGCTTGGGAAGCGCCGGCACCGGGGAGCTGTTTTTT. It translates to CASSLGSAGTGELFF.

The sample holds a few counts of this clonotype. The V gene is TRBV4-1, the J gene TRBJ2-7, with 10 bases that match TRBD1. V was pared by 1 base and J by 4 bases, with 7 bases of the junction left unmatched. Germline-derived CDR1 and CDR2 are MGHRA and YSYEKL. This CDR3 is 16 amino acids long. Here the CDR3 DNA reads TGCGCCAGCAGCCAAGGGCTGGGACAGGGGTTTTACGAGCAGTACTTC. Its protein is CASSQGLGQGFYEQYF.

This clonotype was counted ten times or more. The genes are TRBV7-8 and TRBJ1-5; tentative D call: TRBD1 (5 bases). Germline V CDR1 and CDR2: SGHVS, FQNEAQ. The V end lost 4 bases, the J end lost 4 bases, and 17 bases lay between the germline ends. The CDR3 totals 16 residues. The CDR3 here is CASSSQGGGMNQPQHF. The CDR3 DNA is TGTGCCAGCAGCTCTCAAGGTGGGGGGATGAATCAGCCCCAGCATTTT.

Only a few counts were recorded for this clonotype. The chain recombines TRBV2 with TRBJ2-2; D is undetermined. Per the germline V gene, CDR1 is SNHLY and CDR2 is FYNNEI. This CDR3 region has 14 residues. V was clipped by 4 bases and J by 5 bases, with 11 bases between them. CDR3 DNA: TGTGCCAGCAGTGTCCTGGTACATACCGGGGAGCTGTTTTTT. Amino acids: CASSVLVHTGELFF. Combining the CDR3 with reference TRBV2 and TRBJ2-2 gives the whole variable domain EPEVTQTPSHQVTQMGQEVILRCVPISNHLYFYWYRQILGQKVEFLVSFYNNEISEKSEIFDDQFSVERPDGSNFTLKIRSTKLEDSAMYFCASSVLVHTGELFFGEGSRLTVL.

This clonotype turned up a few times. This sequence joins TRBV11-2 and TRBJ2-4; 10 bases line up with TRBD1. The CDR3 totals 18 residues. Germline CDR1 is SGHAT and CDR2 is FQNNGV. V was pared by 5 bases and J by 0 bases, with 10 bases of the junction left unmatched. Here the CDR3 DNA reads TGTGCCAGCAGCCCCGGGACAGGGGCTGCACTAGCCAAAAACATTCAGTACTTC. It translates to CASSPGTGAALAKNIQYF.

This chain links TRBV7-9 with TRBJ2-7, with 9 bases aligning to TRBD2. CDR3 length equals 15 residues. V was clipped by 3 bases and J by 0 bases; unmatched bases: 3. Germline V gene lookup returns CDR1 SEHNR and CDR2 FQNEAQ (reference sequence). The CDR3 is CASSLTSGYSYEQYF. In nucleotides, the CDR3 is TGTGCCAGCAGCTTGACTAGCGGATACTCCTACGAGCAGTACTTC.

This clonotype turned up a few times. CDR3: CASSEPGTYGYTF. CDR3 in DNA: TGTGCCAGCAGTGAACCAGGAACATATGGCTACACCTTC. The chain has TRBV25-1 and TRBJ1-2; no clear D gene. CDR3 length equals 13 residues. V was cut by 2 bases and J by 5 bases, with 9 bases left in between. The V gene's germline CDR1 is MGHDK and CDR2 SYGVNS.

The table lists this clonotype with a few counts. The rearrangement joins TRBV7-3 to TRBJ2-7; D unclear. From germline, CDR1 is SGHTA and CDR2 FQGTGA. There are 15 residues in the CDR3. Between the trimmed V and J ends, which lost 2 bases and 2 bases, there was a span of 13 bases. CDR3 DNA: TGTGCCAGCAGCTTAGGCCCGGCGAACACCTACGAGCAGTACTTC. Protein sequence: CASSLGPANTYEQYF. Based on the CDR3 plus reference TRBV7-3 and TRBJ2-7, the full variable domain is GAGVSQTPSNKVTEKGKYVELRCDPISGHTALYWYRQSLGQGPEFLIYFQGTGAADDSGLPNDRFFAVRPEGSVSTLKIQRTERGDSAVYLCASSLGPANTYEQYFGPGTRLTVT.

The chain uses TRBV5-1 and TRBJ1-2, with 9 positions matching TRBD1. The J segment lost 6 bases and the V segment lost 4 bases, leaving 4 bases of the junction unmatched. Looked up from germline, CDR1 is SGHRS and CDR2 is YFSETQ. The CDR3 loop spans 13 amino acids. The CDR3 DNA sequence: TGCGCCAGCAGCGTCGACAGGGGGGATGGCTACACCTTC. Residues: CASSVDRGDGYTF. The full variable domain, in which reference TRBV5-1 and TRBJ1-2 provide the parts outside the CDR3, is KAGVTQTPRYLIKTRGQQVTLSCSPISGHRSVSWYQQTPGQGLQFLFEYFSETQRNKGNFPGRFSGRQFSNSRSEMNVSTLELGDSALYLCASSVDRGDGYTFGSGTRLTVV.

This clonotype was detected a few times. The rearrangement uses TRBV29-1 and TRBJ1-2; D call uncertain. Germline loops: CDR1 SQVTM, CDR2 ANQGSEA. Trimming stripped 1 base from V and 0 bases from J, with 6 bases between. This CDR3 is 13 amino acids long. The CDR3 nucleotides read TGCAGCGTTGAAGTCGGTACTAACTATGGCTACACCTTC. It yields the protein CSVEVGTNYGYTF.

A few counts support this clonotype. V is TRBV13 and J is TRBJ2-7; 7 bases agree with TRBD2. The germline gives CDR1 PRHDT, CDR2 FYEKMQ (reference sequence). The V and J ends lost 5 bases and 3 bases, in that order; junction bases with no gene match: 10. The CDR3 sequence is 15 residues long. The CDR3 loop is CASSPSGEGFYEQYF. The CDR3, as DNA: TGTGCCAGCAGCCCAAGCGGGGAGGGCTTCTACGAGCAGTACTTC.

The sample holds a few counts of this clonotype. The chain joins TRBV29-1 to TRBJ1-1, with D maybe TRBD1 (6 bases). The CDR3 spans 12 residues. V gave up 4 bases and J gave up 8 bases, with 14 bases separating them. Germline loops: CDR1 SQVTM, CDR2 ANQGSEA. This CDR3 reads CSVVRQANEAFF. CDR3 sequence (DNA): TGCAGCGTTGTAAGACAGGCAAACGAAGCTTTCTTT.